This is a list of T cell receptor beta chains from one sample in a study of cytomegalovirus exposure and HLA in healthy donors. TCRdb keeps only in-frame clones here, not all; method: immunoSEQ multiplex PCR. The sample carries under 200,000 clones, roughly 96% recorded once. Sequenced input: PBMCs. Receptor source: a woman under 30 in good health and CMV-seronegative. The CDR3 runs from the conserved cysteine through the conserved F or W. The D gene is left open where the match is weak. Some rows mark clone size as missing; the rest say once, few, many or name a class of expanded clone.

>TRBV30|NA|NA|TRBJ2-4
CAWSVVQGTDIQYF
TGTGCCTGGAGTGTGGTACAGGGAACGGACATTCAGTACTTC
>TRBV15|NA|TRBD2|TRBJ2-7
CATSRETSPAYEQYF
TGTGCCACCAGCAGAGAGACTAGCCCAGCCTACGAGCAGTACTTC
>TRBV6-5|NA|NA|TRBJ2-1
CASSYSVQAYNEQFF
TGTGCCAGCAGTTACTCGGTGCAGGCCTACAATGAGCAGTTCTTC
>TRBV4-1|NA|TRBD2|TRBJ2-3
CASLGGGRDTDTQYF
TGCGCCAGCCTCGGGGGGGGCCGGGATACAGATACGCAGTATTTT
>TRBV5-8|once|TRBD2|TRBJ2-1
CASSLIGLGTRNNEQFF
TGTGCCAGCAGCTTGATTGGCCTCGGGACTAGAAACAATGAGCAGTTCTTC
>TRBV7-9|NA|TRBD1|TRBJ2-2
CASSEQGSTGELFF
TGTGCCAGCAGCGAACAGGGGTCAACCGGGGAGCTGTTTTTT
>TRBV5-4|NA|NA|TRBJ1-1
CASSLDGGTTEAFF
TGTGCCAGCAGCTTGGATGGGGGGACCACTGAAGCTTTCTTT
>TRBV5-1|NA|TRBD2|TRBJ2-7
CASSPGLAGGHHRYEQYF
TGCGCCAGCAGCCCCGGACTAGCGGGGGGCCACCACCGCTACGAGCAGTACTTC
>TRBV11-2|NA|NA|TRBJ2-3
CASSLAGDTQYF
TGTGCCAGCAGCTTAGCGGGAGATACGCAGTATTTT
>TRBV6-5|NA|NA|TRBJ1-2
CASTSSGSGYGYTF
TGTGCCAGCACCTCATCGGGTTCCGGCTATGGCTACACCTTC
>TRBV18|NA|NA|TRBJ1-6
CASSPNSGSPLHF
TGTGCCAGCTCACCCAATAGCGGTTCACCCCTCCACTTT
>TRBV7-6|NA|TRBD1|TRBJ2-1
CASSLPLGTGSYNEQFF
TGTGCCAGCAGCCTACCATTGGGGACAGGCTCCTACAATGAGCAGTTCTTC
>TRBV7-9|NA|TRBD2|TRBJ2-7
CARERSGGRSYEQYF
TGTGCCAGGGAAAGATCGGGGGGACGATCCTACGAGCAGTACTTC
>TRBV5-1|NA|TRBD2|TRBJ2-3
CASSLIRGGWADTQYF
TGCGCCAGCAGCTTGATTCGGGGGGGCTGGGCAGATACGCAGTATTTT
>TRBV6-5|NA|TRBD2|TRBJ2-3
CASSYRSGGTTQYF
TGTGCCAGCAGTTATCGGAGCGGGGGGACTACGCAGTATTTT
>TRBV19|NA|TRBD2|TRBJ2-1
CASSIDYLAGNNEQFF
TGTGCCAGTAGTATAGATTACCTAGCGGGGAACAATGAGCAGTTCTTC
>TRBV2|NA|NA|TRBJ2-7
CASSEDRAEQYF
TGTGCCAGCAGTGAAGACAGGGCCGAGCAGTACTTC
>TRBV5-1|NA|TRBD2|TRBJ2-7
CASSQTSGGAVYEQYF
TGCGCCAGCAGCCAAACTAGCGGGGGGGCAGTCTACGAGCAGTACTTC
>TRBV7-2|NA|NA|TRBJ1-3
CASSPDGGSSGNTIYF
TGTGCCAGCAGCCCCGACGGGGGTAGCTCTGGAAACACCATATATTTT
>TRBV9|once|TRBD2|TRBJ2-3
CASSRGGPDTQYF
TGTGCCAGCAGTCGCGGGGGGCCAGATACGCAGTATTTT
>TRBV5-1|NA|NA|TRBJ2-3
CASSLQGLDTQYF
TGCGCCAGCAGCTTGCAGGGTTTGGATACGCAGTATTTT
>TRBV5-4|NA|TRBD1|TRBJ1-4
CASSAGTGAGNEKLFF
TGTGCCAGCAGCGCCGGGACAGGGGCCGGCAATGAAAAACTGTTTTTT
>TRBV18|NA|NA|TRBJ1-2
CASSPTDRSSRSYYGYTF
TGTGCCAGCTCACCGACGGACAGAAGTTCCCGCTCTTACTATGGCTACACCTTC
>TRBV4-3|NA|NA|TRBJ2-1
CASSQDLILPLNEQFF
TGCGCCAGCAGCCAAGATCTCATACTCCCACTCAATGAGCAGTTCTTC
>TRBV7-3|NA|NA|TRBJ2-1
CASSLGSPNEQFF
TGTGCCAGCAGCTTAGGTAGCCCCAATGAGCAGTTCTTC
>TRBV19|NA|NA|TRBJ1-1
CASSIQGETEAFF
TGTGCCAGTAGTATTCAGGGTGAGACTGAAGCTTTCTTT
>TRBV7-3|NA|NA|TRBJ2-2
CASSLGGVDTGELFF
TGTGCCAGCAGCTTGGGGGGAGTTGACACCGGGGAGCTGTTTTTT
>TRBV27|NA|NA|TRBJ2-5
CASSPGLRATQYF
TGTGCCAGCAGTCCGGGACTCAGGGCGACCCAGTACTTC
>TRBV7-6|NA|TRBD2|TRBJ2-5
CASSLGLAGGEETQYF
TGTGCCAGCAGCTTAGGACTAGCGGGGGGGGAAGAGACCCAGTACTTC